One sample yielded the 18 T cell receptor beta chains listed below, sequenced in a study of Ad26.COV2.S vaccination and SARS-CoV-2 variants. Data came from immunoSEQ multiplex PCR; TCRdb stores just in-frame clones and leaves some out. The sample records about 390,000 clones, about 92% being singletons. Treatment specified: about 20 received Ad26.COV2.S at low or high dose, single or two shots; roughly five received placebo; per-sample allocation not given. Sampling occurred on day 63 after the first vaccine or placebo injection. The material was peripheral blood, obtained in a trial of Ad26.COV2.S vaccine versus placebo. These receptors were taken from a person aged 18-60 years who received the Ad26.COV2.S COVID-19 vaccine or a placebo.

J is TRBJ2-1 and V is TRBV27; TRBD1 matches 10 bases. The germline CDR1 and CDR2 sequences are MNHEY and SMNVEV (reference sequence). This CDR3 is 16 amino acids long. J was trimmed by 3 bases and V by 5 bases; bases with no gene match: 7. CDR3 nucleotides: TGTGCCAGCAGTACATTCCGGGACAGGGGCTACAATGAGCAGTTCTTC. The encoded protein is CASSTFRDRGYNEQFF.

The chain is built from TRBV2 and TRBJ2-1; 7 positions agree with TRBD2. V gave up 3 bases and J gave up 1 base; unmatched junction bases: 9. The CDR3 runs 17 residues. Per the germline V gene, CDR1 is SNHLY and CDR2 is FYNNEI. The CDR3 nucleotides read TGTGCCAGCAGTGAGGGGGGAGGGGTAGGGTCCTACAATGAGCAGTTCTTC. Encoded protein: CASSEGGGVGSYNEQFF.

The chain joins TRBV4-3 to TRBJ1-2; D uncertain. The CDR3 totals 14 residues. Trimming stripped 3 bases from V and 0 bases from J, with 8 bases between. Germline V CDR1 and CDR2: LGHNA, YSLEER. The CDR3 DNA reads TGCGCCAGCAGCCAGGAGACGGCTAACTATGGCTACACCTTC. Translating gives CASSQETANYGYTF.

The genes are TRBV6-5 and TRBJ1-5; tentative D call: TRBD1 (6 bases). Trimming shortened V by 10 bases and J by 2 bases, and 12 bases separated the two germline ends. CDR3 length equals 13 residues. Germline V CDR1 and CDR2: MNHEY, SVGAGI. As DNA, the CDR3 is TGTGCCACCCTAGACAGGCGCAATCAGCCCCAGCATTTT. Amino acid sequence: CATLDRRNQPQHF.

This chain uses TRBV28 with TRBJ2-7; D gene ambiguous. The CDR3 is 16 residues long. Germline V gene data show CDR1 as MDHEN and CDR2 as SYDVKM. Trimming shortened V by 1 base and J by 4 bases, and 17 bases separated the two germline ends. The CDR3 is CASSLLTPTSIYEQYF. As DNA, the CDR3 is TGTGCCAGCAGTTTATTGACACCAACAAGCATATACGAGCAGTACTTC.

The chain is built from TRBV13 and TRBJ1-5, with a possible D match to TRBD1 (5 bases). Between the trimmed V and J ends, which lost 0 bases and 3 bases, there was a span of 9 bases. The CDR3 loop spans 15 amino acids. From germline, CDR1 is PRHDT and CDR2 FYEKMQ (reference sequence). The CDR3 is CASSLGQGLNQPQHF. The CDR3 nucleotides read TGTGCCAGCAGCTTAGGCCAGGGTCTCAATCAGCCCCAGCATTTT.

This rearrangement joins TRBV10-3 to TRBJ2-1, with 12 nucleotides matching TRBD2. The CDR3 loop spans 16 amino acids. V shed 3 bases, J shed 5 bases, and the junction held 5 bases outside the gene matches. Looked up from germline, CDR1 is ENHRY and CDR2 is SYGVKD. The DNA for the CDR3 is TGTGCCATCAGTGACTCTAGCGGGGGGGCTCACAATGAGCAGTTCTTC. Translated, it gives CAISDSSGGAHNEQFF.

The chain couples TRBV9 to TRBJ2-7; 7 bases match TRBD1. Per germline, CDR1 SGDLS and CDR2 YYNGEE. Trimming removed 2 bases from V and 3 bases from J; junction bases left unmatched: 5. This CDR3 comprises 14 residues. The CDR3 reads CASSVRPGGYEQYF. The CDR3 coding sequence is TGTGCCAGCAGCGTCCGTCCAGGGGGCTACGAGCAGTACTTC.

V is TRBV9 and J is TRBJ1-1; D gene ambiguous. The V and J ends lost 0 bases and 1 base respectively, with 7 bases between them. Looked up from germline, CDR1 is SGDLS and CDR2 is YYNGEE. This CDR3 contains 14 residues. Here the CDR3 DNA reads TGTGCCAGCAGCGTAGGGGTTAGGAACACTGAAGCTTTCTTT. Its translation is CASSVGVRNTEAFF. The whole variable domain, filled in from reference TRBV9 and TRBJ1-1, reads DSGVTQTPKHLITATGQRVTLRCSPRSGDLSVYWYQQSLDQGLQFLIQYYNGEERAKGNILERFSAQQFPDLHSELNLSSLELGDSALYFCASSVGVRNTEAFFGQGTRLTVV.

The rearrangement uses TRBV21-1 and TRBJ1-5; the table gives TRBD1 as D, unverified against the DNA. TRBV21-1 is termed a pseudogene. The length of the CDR3 is 13 residues. The CDR3 bases are TGTGCCAGCAGCAGGGACAGGGGTCAGCCCCAGCATTTT. Translation: CASSRDRGQPQHF.

The chain employs TRBV5-6 and TRBJ2-5; D possibly corresponds to TRBD2 (6 bases). Trimming stripped 4 bases from V and 5 bases from J, with 21 bases between. Germline values: CDR1 SGHDT, CDR2 YYEEEE. This CDR3 spans 16 amino acids. The chain's CDR3 is CASSALGAGNFETQYF. The CDR3 DNA reads as TGTGCCAGCAGCGCGTTAGGGGCGGGGAATTTCGAGACCCAGTACTTC.

The chain couples TRBV10-3 to TRBJ1-6; 7 nucleotides match TRBD1. J was trimmed by 7 bases and V by 7 bases; bases with no gene match: 4. The CDR3 consists of 13 residues. From germline, CDR1 is ENHRY and CDR2 SYGVKD. Here the CDR3 reads CAITRQGNSPLHF. The CDR3 DNA is TGTGCCATCACGAGACAGGGAAATTCACCCCTCCACTTT.

This clone came up a few times. The rearrangement links TRBV7-2 to TRBJ2-2; D not certain. CDR1 is SGHTA and CDR2 is FQGNSA in the germline V gene. The CDR3 is made up of 14 amino acids. Trimming stripped 8 bases from V and 6 bases from J, with 16 bases between. Here the CDR3 DNA reads TGTGCCAGCTCAAGGACCCAAAGTTCCGGGGAGCTGTTTTTT. This sequence encodes CASSRTQSSGELFF.

This chain joins TRBV4-3 and TRBJ2-7; D remains ambiguous. The germline V and J ends were trimmed by 0 bases and 3 bases, with 12 bases remaining between them. Germline-derived CDR1 and CDR2 are LGHNA and YSLEER. The length of the CDR3 is 15 residues. Here the CDR3 DNA reads TGCGCCAGCAGCCAAGATCCCACAGCGAACTACGAGCAGTACTTC. Protein sequence: CASSQDPTANYEQYF.

The V and J genes are TRBV9 and TRBJ2-1, with 9 bases identical to TRBD2. The CDR3 runs 17 residues. With V trimmed by 4 bases and J by 8 bases, 16 bases remained unmatched. Germline V gives CDR1 SGDLS, CDR2 YYNGEE. CDR3 DNA: TGTGCCAGCAGCCCCCGCCTAGCGGGACTAGATAACTATGAGCAGTTCTTC. Translating gives CASSPRLAGLDNYEQFF.

The V call is TRBV2, the J call TRBJ1-5; D ambiguous. This CDR3 spans 15 amino acids. Trimming removed 4 bases from V and 0 bases from J, with 10 bases in between. Looked up from germline, CDR1 is SNHLY and CDR2 is FYNNEI. CDR3 nucleotide sequence: TGTGCCAGCAGTGGTGATAGAAATAGCAATCAGCCCCAGCATTTT. Translation gives CASSGDRNSNQPQHF.

The chain employs TRBV5-8 and TRBJ2-3; D is possibly TRBD1 (6 bases). Trimming took 0 bases from V and 6 from J, leaving 17 bases between them. The CDR3 runs 16 residues. CDR1 SGHTS and CDR2 YDEGEE come from the germline V gene. The CDR3 protein is CASSLVAGAPLDTQYF. The CDR3 DNA reads as TGTGCCAGCAGCTTGGTGGCAGGGGCCCCTTTGGATACGCAGTATTTT.

This chain joins TRBV4-3 and TRBJ1-2, with 8 bases identical to TRBD1. CDR1 is LGHNA and CDR2 is YSLEER in the germline V gene. The CDR3 totals 15 residues. After removal of 3 bases from V and 3 bases from J, the junction contained 6 bases not matched to a gene. The CDR3 DNA reads as TGCGCCAGCAGCCAGACGCAGGGGGCGGACTATGGCTACACCTTC. Translating it yields CASSQTQGADYGYTF.